The next 23 T cell receptor beta chains were all read from a single sample in a study of spatial heterogeneity in lung cancer (dated by TCRdb to the late 2010s). These receptors' targets are unknown. Overall study outcomes, separate from this receptor: A correlation was observed between the number of expanded intratumoral alpha and beta TCRs and the tumor nonsynonymous mutation count.

The time point label, as the study defines it: sample taken at primary tumor resection. Libraries were prepared through 5' RACE. The instrument given in TCRdb is NextSeq 500. TCRdb itself trimmed the public reads at Q25 with fastp, ran MiXCR and retained productive beta chains. Under each unique CDR3 protein, matching rows form one entry showing the most common genes and DNA. This sample holds under 20,000 distinct CDR3 sequences; under 7% were observed only once. Of the sample, 10% is held by the ten largest clones. The source material was lung tumor tissue, sampled at surgery. These TCRs come from a female donor with early-stage non-small cell lung cancer.

This clonotype is termed medium-sized. The chain employs TRBV5-1 and TRBJ2-5; maybe TRBD2 (6 bases). This CDR3 has 14 amino acids. Deletions cut 4 bases from V and 5 bases from J, with 15 bases between. Germline-derived CDR1 and CDR2 are SGHRS and YFSETQ. DNA for the CDR3: TGCGCCAGCAGCCTCGGGGGTGGTTTCGAGACCCAGTACTTC. Translation gives CASSLGGGFETQYF.

This clonotype was counted at least ten times. This sequence joins TRBV30 and TRBJ1-2; no clear D. CDR1 is GTSNPN and CDR2 is SVGIG in the germline V gene (reference sequence). This CDR3 is 13 amino acids long. The V end was cut by 2 bases, the J end by 1 base, with 8 bases between. DNA for the CDR3: TGTGCCTGGAGTCGGGGAAATAACTATGGCTACACCTTC. It specifies CAWSRGNNYGYTF.

This clonotype was seen only a few times. The genes are TRBV18 and TRBJ2-2; D is ambiguous. In germline, CDR1 is KGHSH, CDR2 LQKENI. V was shortened by 3 bases and J by 3 bases, with 5 bases between the two germline ends. This CDR3 spans 13 amino acids. CDR3 loop: CASSPADTGELFF. CDR3 DNA: TGTGCCAGCTCACCGGCGGACACCGGGGAGCTGTTTTTT.

In its sample, this clonotype was seen a few times. The chain uses TRBV7-9 and TRBJ2-3, with D maybe TRBD2 (5 bases). Germline-derived CDR1 and CDR2 are SEHNR and FQNEAQ (reference sequence). Deletions cut 5 bases from V and 1 base from J, with 19 bases between. CDR3 size: 17 residues. CDR3 DNA: TGTGCCAGCAGCCTTACTAAGGGAGTCAGCGGCACAGATACGCAGTATTTT. Translated: CASSLTKGVSGTDTQYF.

This clonotype was counted many times. The chain joins TRBV20-1 to TRBJ2-1, with D perhaps TRBD1 or TRBD2 (5 bases each). Germline values: CDR1 DFQATT, CDR2 SNEGSKA (reference sequence). The CDR3 runs 16 residues. Trimming removed 0 bases from V and 6 bases from J, with 18 bases in between. CDR3 sequence: CSARDRGGSPANEQFF. In DNA, the CDR3 is TGCAGTGCTAGAGATCGGGGCGGGTCCCCGGCCAATGAGCAGTTCTTC.

This clonotype has ten or more counts. The DNA of the CDR3 is TGTGCCAGCAGCCCACAGGCGGCCCAGAACACTGAAGCTTTCTTT. Translation: CASSPQAAQNTEAFF. The chain combines TRBV3-1 with TRBJ1-1; D possibly corresponds to TRBD1 (5 bases). In germline, CDR1 is LGHDT, CDR2 YNNKEL (reference sequence). The CDR3 length is 15 residues. V was pared by 4 bases and J by 1 base, with 13 bases between.

This clonotype was seen repeatedly, ten times or more. DNA of the CDR3: TGTGCCAGCAGCCAACCACACGACAGGGTAACTGAAGCTTTCTTT. Translating gives CASSQPHDRVTEAFF. The chain links TRBV4-2 to TRBJ1-1, with TRBD1 matching over 7 bases. J gave up 5 bases and V 2 bases, and 8 bases lay outside the gene matches. In germline, CDR1 is LGHNA, CDR2 YNFKEQ. This CDR3 comprises 15 residues.

The V call is TRBV5-1, the J call TRBJ2-3, with a tentative D call TRBD2 (6 bases). The CDR3 has 14 residues. Deletions cut 1 base from V and 5 bases from J, with 11 bases between. Per germline, CDR1 SGHRS and CDR2 YFSETQ. CDR3 amino acids: CASSLLSSEDTQYF. The CDR3 DNA reads TGCGCCAGCAGCTTGTTGTCTAGCGAAGATACGCAGTATTTT. Filled out from reference TRBV5-1 and TRBJ2-3, the complete variable domain reads KAGVTQTPRYLIKTRGQQVTLSCSPISGHRSVSWYQQTPGQGLQFLFEYFSETQRNKGNFPGRFSGRQFSNSRSEMNVSTLELGDSALYLCASSLLSSEDTQYFGPGTRLTVL.

There are many counts of this clonotype. The V gene is TRBV2, the J gene TRBJ2-7; 9 nucleotides match TRBD1. V trimming: 7 bases; J trimming: 3 bases; junction bases outside the gene matches: 10. The length of the CDR3 is 15 residues. Germline lookup yields CDR1 SNHLY and CDR2 FYNNEI. The CDR3 loop reads CASTPSGTGYYEQYF. For the CDR3, the DNA is TGTGCCAGCACCCCCTCCGGGACAGGGTACTACGAGCAGTACTTC.

This clonotype is termed medium-sized. This chain connects TRBV28 to TRBJ2-1, with D perhaps matching TRBD1 (5 bases). CDR1 and CDR2 from the germline V gene are MDHEN and SYDVKM. The CDR3 runs 12 residues. Trimming shortened V by 7 bases and J by 5 bases, and 9 bases separated the two germline ends. CDR3 in amino acids: CASTSTDNEQFF. Written as DNA, the CDR3 is TGTGCCAGCACTTCGACAGACAATGAGCAGTTCTTC.

The V call is TRBV7-9, the J call TRBJ2-2, with D unresolved. Trimming took 5 bases from V and 0 from J, leaving 7 bases between them. This CDR3 comprises 14 residues. CDR1 and CDR2 from the germline V gene are SEHNR and FQNEAQ (reference sequence). The CDR3 DNA sequence: TGTGCCAGCAGCAACCTAGCGAACACCGGGGAGCTGTTTTTT. Protein product: CASSNLANTGELFF.

On this clonotype: This may be a read error, as it is one base from a much larger clone. The chain has TRBV11-2 and TRBJ2-3; no firm D call. The CDR3 runs to 12 residues. Trimming cost V 5 bases and J 4 bases, with 7 bases left between them. The germline CDR1 and CDR2 sequences are SGHAT and FQNNGV. CDR3: CASSRSPDTQYF. The CDR3 nucleotides are TGTGCCAGCAGCCGGAGTCCAGATACGCAGTATTTT.

This clonotype showed up many times. The J gene is TRBJ2-1, the V gene TRBV4-2; possibly TRBD1 for D (5 bases). This CDR3 is 15 amino acids long. V dropped 0 bases and J dropped 2 bases, with 8 bases sitting between them. Germline V gene lookup returns CDR1 LGHNA and CDR2 YNFKEQ. The CDR3 loop is CASSQDQGPYNEQFF. The CDR3 bases are TGTGCCAGCAGCCAAGACCAGGGTCCCTACAATGAGCAGTTCTTC.

This clonotype was counted many times. The chain couples TRBV7-9 to TRBJ2-1, with 9 nucleotides matching TRBD1. The V gene end was trimmed by 5 bases and the J gene end by 0 bases; junction bases not matched to a gene: 5. CDR3 length: 16 amino acids. Germline assignment: CDR1 SEHNR and CDR2 FQNEAQ (reference sequence). The CDR3 loop is CASSPQDRGSYNEQFF. Written as DNA, the CDR3 is TGTGCCAGCAGCCCCCAGGACAGGGGCTCCTACAATGAGCAGTTCTTC.

This clonotype was detected many times. This chain connects TRBV4-1 to TRBJ2-3, with D perhaps given as TRBD1 or TRBD2 (5 bases each). This CDR3 is built from 14 residues. The germline V gene encodes CDR1 MGHRA and CDR2 YSYEKL. The germline V and J ends were trimmed by 1 base and 4 bases, with 9 bases remaining between them. CDR3 coding DNA: TGCGCCAGCAGCCAAGGTCCGGGGCCAGATACGCAGTATTTT. Protein sequence: CASSQGPGPDTQYF.

This clonotype appeared many times. V usage is TRBV5-6 and J usage is TRBJ2-1; 9 positions match TRBD2. V dropped 0 bases and J dropped 9; count of bases not matched to a gene: 4. This CDR3 contains 14 residues. CDR1 is SGHDT, CDR2 YYEEEE, per germline. The CDR3 DNA is TGTGCCAGCAGCTTGGGATTAGCGGGAGCTGAGCAGTTCTTC. Protein sequence: CASSLGLAGAEQFF.

This clonotype was picked up many times. This chain uses TRBV3-1 with TRBJ2-1; TRBD2 matches 10 bases. With V trimmed by 3 bases and J by 6 bases, 2 bases remained unmatched. The CDR3 consists of 14 residues. The germline gives CDR1 LGHDT, CDR2 YNNKEL (reference sequence). CDR3 nucleotide sequence: TGTGCCAGCAGCCACTTAGCGGGAGGCAATGAGCAGTTCTTC. It is translated as CASSHLAGGNEQFF.

In this sample, this clonotype turned up many times. The chain combines TRBV2 with TRBJ1-1; TRBD1 aligns across 8 bases. J gave up 10 bases and V 4 bases, and 8 bases lay outside the gene matches. Germline assignment: CDR1 SNHLY and CDR2 FYNNEI. This CDR3 is built from 13 residues. The DNA for the CDR3 is TGTGCCAGCAGTGGGGGACAGGCGTTGGGAGCTTTCTTT. Encoded protein: CASSGGQALGAFF. The variable domain in full, with the rest retrieved from reference TRBV2 and TRBJ1-1, is EPEVTQTPSHQVTQMGQEVILRCVPISNHLYFYWYRQILGQKVEFLVSFYNNEISEKSEIFDDQFSVERPDGSNFTLKIRSTKLEDSAMYFCASSGGQALGAFFGQGTRLTVV.

A word on this clonotype: One end of the junction is discordant with germline, which a read error may explain. The chain links TRBV7-7 to TRBJ1-1; 7 bases fit TRBD1. The CDR3 is 15 amino acids. Germline CDR1 reads SSHAT; CDR2 reads FNYEAQ (reference sequence). CDR3 sequence (DNA): TGTGCTAGCAGCCCACCGGGGACAGAGAACACTGAAGCTTTCTTT. This gives the protein CASSPPGTENTEAFF.

By share, this clonotype ranks as medium-sized. The chain employs TRBV6-5 and TRBJ1-5; D may be TRBD1 (5 bases). CDR3 size: 16 residues. The V gene lost 8 bases and the J gene lost 0 bases, with 17 bases spanning the gap. The germline V gene encodes CDR1 MNHEY and CDR2 SVGAGI. For the CDR3, the DNA is TGTGCCAGCCGGCAGGGCCCAAGCTATAGCAATCAGCCCCAGCATTTT. Encoded protein: CASRQGPSYSNQPQHF.

This clonotype was recorded many times. The rearrangement uses TRBV5-1 and TRBJ1-2; D perhaps matches TRBD1 (5 bases). CDR3 length equals 13 residues. The V end lost 0 bases, the J end lost 8 bases, and 11 bases lay between the germline ends. Per the germline V gene, CDR1 is SGHRS and CDR2 is YFSETQ. The CDR3 sequence: CASSLDGYRGYTF. The CDR3 DNA reads TGCGCCAGCAGCTTGGACGGATACAGGGGCTACACCTTC.

In its sample, this clonotype was seen many times. The chain employs TRBV27 and TRBJ1-1; 9 bases are shared with TRBD1. The CDR3 consists of 15 residues. Trimming removed 5 bases from V and 4 bases from J; junction bases left unmatched: 8. The V gene's germline CDR1 is MNHEY and CDR2 SMNVEV (reference sequence). CDR3 residues: CASSMQQGAITEAFF. CDR3 DNA: TGTGCCAGCAGTATGCAACAGGGGGCGATCACTGAAGCTTTCTTT.

This clonotype came up a few times. The chain links TRBV18 to TRBJ1-1, with TRBD1 as a possible D gene (5 bases). The CDR3 consists of 13 residues. Looked up from germline, CDR1 is KGHSH and CDR2 is LQKENI. The V end was cut by 4 bases, the J end by 3 bases, with 9 bases between. CDR3 DNA sequence: TGTGCCAGCTCACTCCAGGGCCACACTGAAGCTTTCTTT. Its protein is CASSLQGHTEAFF. Complete variable domain (other parts from reference TRBV18 and TRBJ1-1): NAGVMQNPRHLVRRRGQEARLRCSPMKGHSHVYWYRQLPEEGLKFMVYLQKENIIDESGMPKERFSAEFPKEGPSILRIQQVVRGDSAAYFCASSLQGHTEAFFGQGTRLTVV.